The sample holds many counts of the clone carrying this TCR beta chain. The record originates from a study of neurological immune-mediated disorders. This CDR3 has 14 amino acids. Germline loops: CDR1 SGHRS, CDR2 YFSETQ. Trimming cost V 7 bases and J 8 bases; bases outside gene matches: 11. TCRdb reanalysed the 5' RACE reads using MiXCR and keeps one entry per CDR3 protein. The sample consists of about 10,000 distinct CDR3 sequences, 20% to 25% of them appearing once. This chain links TRBV5-1 with TRBJ1-1, with 10 bases aligning to TRBD1. The TCR sequence derives from a woman in her 40s with multiple sclerosis. Sequenced input: CD8+ T cells from blood. The CDR3 is CASLTGTGETEAFF. The CDR3 DNA reads TGCGCCAGCTTAACCGGGACAGGGGAAACCGAAGCTTTCTTT.